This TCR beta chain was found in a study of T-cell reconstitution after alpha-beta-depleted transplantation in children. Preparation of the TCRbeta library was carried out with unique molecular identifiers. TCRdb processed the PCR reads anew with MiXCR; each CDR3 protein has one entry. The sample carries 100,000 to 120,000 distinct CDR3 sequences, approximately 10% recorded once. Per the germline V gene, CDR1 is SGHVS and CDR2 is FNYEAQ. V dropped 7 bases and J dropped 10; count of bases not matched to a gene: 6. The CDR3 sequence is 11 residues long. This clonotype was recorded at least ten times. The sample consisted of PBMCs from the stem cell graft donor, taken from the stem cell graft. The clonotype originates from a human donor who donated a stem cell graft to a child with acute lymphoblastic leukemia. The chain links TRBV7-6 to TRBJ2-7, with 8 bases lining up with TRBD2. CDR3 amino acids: CASTPGGAQYF. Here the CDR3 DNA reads TGTGCCAGCACACCGGGGGGGGCACAGTACTTC.